Listed here are 27 T cell receptor beta chains from one sample, sequenced in a study of T cell responses to AZD1222 COVID-19 vaccine. Clones were sequenced by immunoSEQ multiplex PCR, and TCRdb holds only the in-frame ones, with some missing. The sample consists of around 190,000 clones, approximately 89% of them appearing once. The material was peripheral blood, obtained 28 days after the second AZD1222 dose. The source is an adult who received the AZD1222 COVID-19 vaccine.

The chain links TRBV19 to TRBJ1-6; unclear D gene. CDR1 is LNHDA, CDR2 SQIVND, per germline (reference sequence). V lost 3 bases to trimming and J lost 5 bases, with 11 bases between them. The CDR3 contains 15 residues. This CDR3 is CASSIVARNNSPLHF. Written as DNA, the CDR3 is TGTGCCAGTAGTATTGTGGCAAGAAATAATTCACCCCTCCACTTT.

The chain uses TRBV14 and TRBJ2-7; 9 bases match TRBD2. Germline CDR1 SGHDN, CDR2 FVKESK. The V segment lost 5 bases and the J segment 0 bases; nucleotides outside the gene matches: 5. This CDR3 contains 15 residues. The CDR3, as DNA: TGTGCCAGCAGCGTGTTTAGCGGGGGCTCCTACGAGCAGTACTTC. Amino acids: CASSVFSGGSYEQYF.

The chain is built from TRBV27 and TRBJ1-5; D may be TRBD1 (5 bases). This CDR3 contains 15 residues. Trimming stripped 0 bases from V and 1 base from J, with 7 bases between. CDR1 and CDR2 (germline): MNHEY, SMNVEV (reference sequence). The CDR3, as DNA: TGTGCCAGCAGTTTATCTGGGGGAAGCAATCAGCCCCAGCATTTT. Its translation: CASSLSGGSNQPQHF.

The chain links TRBV28 to TRBJ2-3; 15 bases are shared with TRBD2. Germline CDR1 reads MDHEN; CDR2 reads SYDVKM. The CDR3 loop spans 18 amino acids. The V and J ends lost 4 bases and 3 bases, in that order; junction bases with no gene match: 8. Here the CDR3 DNA reads TGTGCCAGCAGTTCCATGGGACTAGCGGGGGGAAGAACAGATACGCAGTATTTT. Encoded protein: CASSSMGLAGGRTDTQYF.

The chain recombines TRBV18 with TRBJ2-7, with no clear D. This CDR3 spans 13 amino acids. Germline V gene data show CDR1 as KGHSH and CDR2 as LQKENI. The V and J ends lost 0 bases and 4 bases respectively, with 7 bases between them. CDR3 amino acids: CASSPPTAYEQYF. The CDR3 nucleotides are TGTGCCAGCTCACCACCTACAGCTTACGAGCAGTACTTC.

The V call is TRBV28, the J call TRBJ2-7; 12 nucleotides align to TRBD2. The V and J ends lost 6 bases and 3 bases, in that order; junction bases with no gene match: 6. Germline V gene sequence: CDR1 MDHEN, CDR2 SYDVKM. CDR3 length: 15 residues. The CDR3 nucleotides are TGTGCCAGCAGATCGACTAGCGGGAGACTCTACGAGCAGTACTTC. The encoded protein is CASRSTSGRLYEQYF.

V and J are TRBV2 and TRBJ2-5, with D maybe TRBD1 (5 bases). Germline CDR1 and CDR2: SNHLY and FYNNEI. V shed 7 bases and J shed 5 bases, with 14 bases lying between them. The CDR3 runs to 13 residues. The CDR3, as DNA: TGTGCCAGCATGAATCAGGGTTACGAGACCCAGTACTTC. Protein product: CASMNQGYETQYF.

V usage is TRBV29-1 and J usage is TRBJ2-7; D is ambiguous. CDR1 SQVTM and CDR2 ANQGSEA come from the germline V gene. The CDR3 has 13 amino acids. Trimming stripped 5 bases from V and 0 bases from J, with 11 bases between. CDR3 protein: CSVLARYSYEQYF. The CDR3 DNA reads as TGCAGCGTTCTCGCCAGGTACTCCTACGAGCAGTACTTC.

The chain carries TRBV6-2 or TRBV6-3 and TRBJ2-7; D is perhaps TRBD2 (6 bases). V was trimmed by 5 bases and J by 4 bases, leaving 9 bases between them. The CDR3 spans 12 residues. CDR1 and CDR2 from the germline V gene are MNHEY and SVGEGT. The DNA for the CDR3 is TGTGCCAGCAGTATCGGGGGTTACGAGCAGTACTTC. Protein sequence: CASSIGGYEQYF.

CDR3 residues: CASSKWDRKLGNQPQHF. The CDR3 DNA is TGTGCCAGCAGCAAATGGGACAGAAAGTTAGGCAATCAGCCCCAGCATTTT. The chain employs TRBV7-8 and TRBJ1-5; TRBD1 matches at 7 bases. The CDR3 sequence is 17 residues long. Germline V lookup: CDR1 SGHVS, CDR2 FQNEAQ. V trimming: 5 bases; J trimming: 2 bases; junction bases outside the gene matches: 12.

The J gene is TRBJ1-2, the V gene TRBV29-1; 7 bases fit TRBD1. CDR1 is SQVTM and CDR2 is ANQGSEA in the germline V gene. J gave up 3 bases and V 6 bases, and 4 bases lay outside the gene matches. This CDR3 has 12 amino acids. CDR3 region: CSVPGQDYGYTF. The CDR3 DNA is TGCAGCGTGCCCGGACAGGACTATGGCTACACCTTC.

The chain joins TRBV5-6 to TRBJ1-2; 9 bases are shared with TRBD1. This CDR3 is built from 15 residues. With 3 bases clipped from V and 4 bases from J, the junction kept 7 bases outside the gene matches. Germline V CDR1 and CDR2: SGHDT, YYEEEE. CDR3 nucleotide sequence: TGTGCCAGCAGCTACGACAGGGGGAGACCCTATGGCTACACCTTC. It is translated as CASSYDRGRPYGYTF.

The CDR3 region is CASSSGTGASPLHF. DNA for the CDR3: TGTGCCAGCAGCTCCGGGACAGGGGCCTCACCCCTCCACTTT. The V and J genes are TRBV9 and TRBJ1-6; TRBD1 matches at 10 bases. The germline V gene encodes CDR1 SGDLS and CDR2 YYNGEE. The CDR3 is 14 amino acids. V shed 4 bases and J 10 bases; nucleotides not matched to a gene: 5.

This sequence joins TRBV7-9 and TRBJ1-5, with 7 positions matching TRBD1. The CDR3 is 18 residues long. The V segment lost 4 bases and the J segment 1 base; nucleotides outside the gene matches: 13. The germline gives CDR1 SEHNR, CDR2 FQNEAQ (reference sequence). As DNA, the CDR3 is TGTGCCAGCAGCTCCACGATCACAGGGGCGCGGAGCAATCAGCCCCAGCATTTT. Encoded protein: CASSSTITGARSNQPQHF.

The chain employs TRBV4-3 and TRBJ2-7, with TRBD1 matching over 7 bases. The CDR3 runs 16 residues. V lost 4 bases to trimming and J lost 3 bases; unmatched junction nucleotides: 12. Germline CDR1 is LGHNA and CDR2 is YSLEER. The CDR3 region is CASSPQGRGTNYEQYF. In DNA, the CDR3 is TGCGCCAGCAGCCCTCAAGGCAGGGGGACCAACTACGAGCAGTACTTC.

J is TRBJ1-1 and V is TRBV3-1 (or the pseudogene TRBV3-2), with D perhaps TRBD1 (6 bases). In germline, CDR1 is LGHDT, CDR2 YNNKEL (reference sequence). The CDR3 spans 14 residues. Trimming cost V 0 bases and J 5 bases, with 10 bases left between them. The CDR3 DNA sequence: TGTGCCAGCAGCCAAGACAGGGGAGGTACTGAAGCTTTCTTT. It yields the protein CASSQDRGGTEAFF.

This clone was counted a single time. V is TRBV7-8 and J is TRBJ1-2, with 9 bases matching TRBD1. Germline V gives CDR1 SGHVS, CDR2 FQNEAQ. V shed 5 bases and J 6 bases; nucleotides not matched to a gene: 4. The CDR3 is made up of 13 amino acids. The CDR3 loop is CASSTGQGDGYTF. The CDR3 nucleotides are TGTGCCAGCAGCACGGGACAGGGAGATGGCTACACCTTC.

V gene TRBV27 combines with J gene TRBJ2-2; perhaps TRBD1 as D (6 bases). The CDR3 sequence is 14 residues long. Trimming stripped 6 bases from V and 2 bases from J, with 10 bases between. Germline assignment: CDR1 MNHEY and CDR2 SMNVEV (reference sequence). Here the CDR3 reads CASSRDTNTGELFF. CDR3 nucleotides: TGTGCCAGCAGCCGGGACACTAACACCGGGGAGCTGTTTTTT.

This sequence joins TRBV27 and TRBJ2-1; maybe TRBD1 (5 bases). The CDR3 is 14 residues long. Germline loops: CDR1 MNHEY, CDR2 SMNVEV (reference sequence). V was pared by 6 bases and J by 3 bases, with 12 bases between. CDR3 sequence (DNA): TGTGCCAGCAGCCTTGACAGAAACTACAATGAGCAGTTCTTC. Translated: CASSLDRNYNEQFF.

The chain employs TRBV2 and TRBJ2-3, with TRBD2 as a possible D gene (5 bases). From germline, CDR1 is SNHLY and CDR2 FYNNEI. Deletions cut 6 bases from V and 8 bases from J, with 12 bases between. The CDR3 extends over 12 amino acids. CDR3 in DNA: TGTGCCAGCAGGCAGAGGGTTGGTACGCAGTATTTT. It encodes CASRQRVGTQYF.

The chain employs TRBV4-1 and TRBJ1-4; D may be TRBD1 (5 bases). The germline CDR1 and CDR2 sequences are MGHRA and YSYEKL. Trimming cost V 2 bases and J 7 bases, with 17 bases left between them. The CDR3 contains 16 residues. The CDR3 bases are TGCGCCAGCAGCCAAATGACCGGGGACTGGAGTGAAAAACTGTTTTTT. It encodes CASSQMTGDWSEKLFF.

The gene calls are TRBV6-6 and TRBJ2-6; TRBD1 aligns across 10 bases. The CDR3 is made up of 17 amino acids. V lost 5 bases and J lost 4; bases outside the gene matches: 8. CDR1 and CDR2 (germline): MNHNY, SVGAGI (reference sequence). The CDR3 bases are TGTGCCAGCAGTCGGGACAGGGGCATCAGGGGGGCCAACGTCCTGACTTTC. Translating it yields CASSRDRGIRGANVLTF.

V is TRBV7-2 and J is TRBJ1-4, with 7 bases identical to TRBD1. The CDR3 contains 18 residues. After removal of 1 base from V and 2 bases from J, the junction contained 10 bases not matched to a gene. Germline V gene sequence: CDR1 SGHTA, CDR2 FQGNSA. The CDR3 bases are TGTGCCAGCAGCTTAGTAAGGCCCACAGGGGCGACTAATGAAAAACTGTTTTTT. The encoded protein is CASSLVRPTGATNEKLFF.

The V gene is TRBV5-1, the J gene TRBJ1-1, with D tentatively TRBD1 (6 bases). Germline V gene data show CDR1 as SGHRS and CDR2 as YFSETQ. This CDR3 region has 13 residues. Trimming took off 2 bases at V and 11 bases at J, with 16 bases between the two ends. CDR3 amino acids: CASSFDQGFWAFF. In nucleotides, the CDR3 is TGCGCCAGCAGCTTCGACCAGGGGTTTTGGGCTTTCTTT. Variable domain in full (rest from reference TRBV5-1 and TRBJ1-1): KAGVTQTPRYLIKTRGQQVTLSCSPISGHRSVSWYQQTPGQGLQFLFEYFSETQRNKGNFPGRFSGRQFSNSRSEMNVSTLELGDSALYLCASSFDQGFWAFFGQGTRLTVV.

CDR3 region: CASSREGYSNQPQHF. CDR3 DNA: TGTGCCAGCAGCCGTGAGGGTTATAGCAATCAGCCCCAGCATTTT. The V call is TRBV5-8, the J call TRBJ1-5; D is unresolved. This CDR3 comprises 15 residues. V shed 4 bases and J shed 0 bases, with 11 bases lying between them. Germline assignment: CDR1 SGHTS and CDR2 YDEGEE. Using reference TRBV5-8 and TRBJ1-5 for the parts outside the CDR3, the full variable domain is EAGVTQSPTHLIKTRGQQATLRCSPISGHTSVYWYQQALGLGLQFLLWYDEGEERNRGNFPPRFSGRQFPNYSSELNVNALELEDSALYLCASSREGYSNQPQHFGDGTRLSIL.

The rearrangement uses TRBV6-6 and TRBJ1-2; 9 bases agree with TRBD1. Germline assignment: CDR1 MNHNY and CDR2 SVGAGI (reference sequence). With 5 bases clipped from V and 7 bases from J, the junction kept 11 bases outside the gene matches. This CDR3 has 15 residues. Written as DNA, the CDR3 is TGTGCCAGCAGTCCAGATCGACAGGGGGGAGGTGGCTACACCTTC. Its translation is CASSPDRQGGGGYTF.

The V and J genes are TRBV4-3 and TRBJ1-5; the D is unclear. CDR3 length: 16 amino acids. The germline gives CDR1 LGHNA, CDR2 YSLEER. Trimming took 2 bases from V and 2 from J, leaving 13 bases between them. The DNA for the CDR3 is TGCGCCAGCAGCCAAACGACCGACGTGGGCAATCAGCCCCAGCATTTT. Translated, it gives CASSQTTDVGNQPQHF.